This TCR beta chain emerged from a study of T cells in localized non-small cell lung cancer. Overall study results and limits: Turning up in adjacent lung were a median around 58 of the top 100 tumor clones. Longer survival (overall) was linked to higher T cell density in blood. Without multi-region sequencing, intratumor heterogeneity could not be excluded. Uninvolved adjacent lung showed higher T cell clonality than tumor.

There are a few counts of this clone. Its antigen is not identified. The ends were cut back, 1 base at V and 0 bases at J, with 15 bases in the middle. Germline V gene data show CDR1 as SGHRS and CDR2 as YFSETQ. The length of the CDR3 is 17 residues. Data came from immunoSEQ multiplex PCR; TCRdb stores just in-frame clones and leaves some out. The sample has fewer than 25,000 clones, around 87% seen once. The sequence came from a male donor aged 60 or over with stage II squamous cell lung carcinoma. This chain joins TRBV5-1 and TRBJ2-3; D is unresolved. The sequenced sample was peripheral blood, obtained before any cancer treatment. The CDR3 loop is CASSLWVVDPSTDTQYF. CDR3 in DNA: TGCGCCAGCAGCTTGTGGGTTGTCGATCCTAGCACAGATACGCAGTATTTT.